This entry lists 16 T cell receptor beta chains sequenced from one sample in a study of sequential checkpoint blockade in melanoma. TCRdb's copy holds only in-frame clones and misses some; the assay was immunoSEQ multiplex PCR. The sample includes roughly 18,000 clones, roughly 73% seen only once; the top ten take 4.8%. Indicated treatment: randomized to nivolumab then ipilimumab (arm A) or the reverse (arm B). Sequencing was performed on tumor tissue (inferred from file names), taken from a patient given nivolumab and ipilimumab in sequence. The receptors derive from a human donor with melanoma.

This clone is labeled medium-sized (0.01 to 0.1%). This chain joins TRBV30 and TRBJ1-5, with D perhaps TRBD1 (6 bases). Germline lookup yields CDR1 GTSNPN and CDR2 SVGIG (reference sequence). V lost 0 bases, J lost 3 bases, and 12 bases lay in between. The CDR3 has 15 residues. The CDR3 protein is CAWSVGGDYNQPQHF. DNA for the CDR3: TGTGCCTGGAGTGTAGGGGGAGACTACAATCAGCCCCAGCATTTT.

This sequence joins TRBV19 and TRBJ1-1; a weak D match, TRBD1 (5 bases). The V and J ends lost 8 bases and 7 bases respectively, with 14 bases between them. The CDR3 consists of 12 residues. Germline V gene data show CDR1 as LNHDA and CDR2 as SQIVND (reference sequence). CDR3 coding DNA: TGTGCCAGTGGCCACCAGGGAGTTGAAGCTTTCTTT. Protein sequence: CASGHQGVEAFF.

The chain links TRBV5-1 to TRBJ2-2, with unresolved D. V was trimmed by 4 bases and J by 0 bases, leaving 7 bases between them. This CDR3 has 14 amino acids. In germline, CDR1 is SGHRS, CDR2 YFSETQ. CDR3 loop: CASSIRSNTGELFF. Written as DNA, the CDR3 is TGCGCCAGCAGCATCAGGTCGAACACCGGGGAGCTGTTTTTT.

This chain links TRBV2 with TRBJ2-1; D assignment may be TRBD1 or TRBD2 (5 bases each). CDR3 length equals 15 residues. Germline values: CDR1 SNHLY, CDR2 FYNNEI. V was trimmed by 7 bases and J by 2 bases, leaving 15 bases between them. The CDR3 protein is CASTLEGIAYNEQFF. The CDR3 bases are TGTGCCAGCACCCTCGAGGGGATTGCCTACAATGAGCAGTTCTTC.

This clone was seen once. The chain joins TRBV30 to TRBJ2-2, with a tentative D call TRBD1 (6 bases). CDR3 length equals 14 residues. Germline CDR1 GTSNPN, CDR2 SVGIG (reference sequence). V lost 4 bases to trimming and J lost 6 bases, with 15 bases between them. This CDR3 reads CAWTTGSSAGELFF. CDR3 DNA: TGTGCCTGGACCACAGGGTCGTCCGCCGGGGAGCTGTTTTTT.

The CDR3 DNA follows: TGTGCCAGCAGTGCTTACAGGGCTAATGAGCAGTTCTTC. Its translation is CASSAYRANEQFF. The genes are TRBV6-8 and TRBJ2-1; the D gene is possibly TRBD1 (6 bases). Germline CDR1 MNHGY, CDR2 SAAAGT. This CDR3 has 13 amino acids. Trimming cost V 5 bases and J 7 bases, with 12 bases left between them.

This sequence joins TRBV5-1 and TRBJ1-2, with D possibly matching TRBD1 (6 bases). CDR3 length: 16 residues. V dropped 4 bases and J dropped 2 bases, with 18 bases sitting between them. From germline, CDR1 is SGHRS and CDR2 YFSETQ. CDR3 coding DNA: TGCGCCAGCAGCCCGGGCGGAGGACAGACGAACTATGGCTACACCTTC. Translating it yields CASSPGGGQTNYGYTF.

The CDR3 coding sequence is TGTGCCAGCACAAGATCCACTGAAGCTTTCTTT. Its protein product is CASTRSTEAFF. The chain carries TRBV12-5 and TRBJ1-1; D not resolved. The CDR3 loop spans 11 amino acids. CDR1 LGHNT and CDR2 FRNRAP come from the germline V gene.

This chain connects TRBV11-3 to TRBJ2-7, with 10 bases lining up with TRBD1. CDR1 is SGHNT and CDR2 is YENEEA in the germline V gene. Trimming at V came to 5 bases and at J to 5 bases, leaving 6 bases not matched to a gene. This CDR3 is 14 amino acids long. CDR3 sequence: CASSLGQGRDEQYF. In DNA form, the CDR3 reads TGTGCCAGCAGCCTGGGACAGGGGCGCGACGAGCAGTACTTC.

The J gene is TRBJ2-3, the V gene TRBV11-3; 14 bases fit TRBD2. Trimming at V came to 4 bases and at J to 9 bases, leaving 9 bases not matched to a gene. This CDR3 contains 16 residues. The germline gives CDR1 SGHNT, CDR2 YENEEA. This CDR3 is CASSSGLAGVGDTQYF. CDR3 coding DNA: TGTGCCAGCAGCTCGGGACTAGCGGGGGTTGGGGACACGCAGTATTTT.

This chain joins TRBV7-6 and TRBJ1-2; 7 bases are shared with TRBD1. From germline, CDR1 is SGHVS and CDR2 FNYEAQ. The ends lost 5 bases at V and 5 bases at J; junction bases unmatched: 11. The CDR3 totals 15 residues. The CDR3: CASSQQGGAGYGYTF. The CDR3 bases are TGTGCCAGCAGCCAACAAGGGGGCGCGGGGTATGGCTACACCTTC.

This clone was seen once. The chain couples TRBV30 to TRBJ2-7; a weak D match, TRBD2 (7 bases). CDR1 is GTSNPN, CDR2 SVGIG, per germline (reference sequence). Trimming left V 1 base short and J 7 bases short, with 14 bases between. The length of the CDR3 is 13 residues. The CDR3: CAWSARGAGEQYF. The DNA of the CDR3 is TGTGCCTGGAGTGCCCGGGGGGCAGGGGAGCAGTACTTC.

The chain is built from TRBV23-1 and TRBJ2-7; D is ambiguous. TRBV23-1 has ORF status, its function being uncertain. The ends were cut back, 6 bases at V and 5 bases at J, with 14 bases in the middle. This CDR3 contains 13 residues. The CDR3 here is CASSLEGSNEQYF. DNA of the CDR3: TGCGCCAGCAGCTTAGAAGGGTCCAACGAGCAGTACTTC.

The V call is TRBV6-8, the J call TRBJ2-3; 8 positions agree with TRBD1. This CDR3 contains 14 residues. CDR1 is MNHGY and CDR2 is SAAAGT in the germline V gene. V lost 8 bases and J lost 2; bases outside the gene matches: 6. CDR3 in amino acids: CASLQDRATDTQYF. DNA of the CDR3: TGTGCCAGCCTACAGGACAGGGCCACAGATACGCAGTATTTT.

This clone was seen more than once but under ten times. This chain uses TRBV6-8 with TRBJ1-2; tentative D call: TRBD1 (6 bases). The CDR3 sequence is 14 residues long. The V and J ends lost 5 bases and 4 bases respectively, with 14 bases between them. The V gene's germline CDR1 is MNHGY and CDR2 SAAAGT. CDR3 amino acids: CASSGGWGGYGYTF. CDR3 nucleotides: TGTGCCAGCAGTGGGGGCTGGGGAGGCTATGGCTACACCTTC.

J is TRBJ1-2 and V is TRBV28; 9 positions match TRBD1. Germline CDR1 and CDR2: MDHEN and SYDVKM. The CDR3 has 15 residues. With 5 bases clipped from V and 7 bases from J, the junction kept 11 bases outside the gene matches. The CDR3 nucleotides are TGTGCCAGCAGTGAATACCCGGACAGGGGTCGTGGCTACACCTTC. Protein: CASSEYPDRGRGYTF.